This T cell receptor (beta chain) was obtained from a study of beta chain features in type 1 diabetes. Study-wide points: The naive, central memory and Treg TCRB repertoires looked more alike in patients than they did in healthy donors.

This clone was counted between two and nine times. Its antigen is unknown. Germline V gene data show CDR1 as SGHNT and CDR2 as YYREEE (reference sequence). CDR3 size: 17 residues. Unmatched junction bases numbered 8, after V lost 0 bases and J lost 3 bases. As every portion of the isolated RNA was reverse transcribed, the sequencing read expressed TCRB transcripts. Generated by immunoSEQ multiplex PCR, the TCRdb table keeps only in-frame clones and is missing some. The sample shows about 230,000 clones, around 9.6% of them seen only once. The chain couples TRBV5-4 to TRBJ2-3; 9 nucleotides match TRBD1. The sample consisted of naive CD4+ T cells from blood. The TCR comes from a woman under 30 in good health. The CDR3 DNA sequence: TGTGCCAGCAGCTTGGATCGTCTCGGGACAGGGACAGATACGCAGTATTTT. Encoded protein: CASSLDRLGTGTDTQYF.